Shown below are 20 T cell receptor beta chains from a single sample sequenced in a study of identical twins. TCRdb ran MiXCR on the 5' RACE reads and lists one entry per CDR3 protein. The repertoire has 1.5 million to 2 million distinct CDR3 sequences, 32% of them found once; the top ten carry about 0.3%. Sequenced material: cord blood. The source is a newborn girl in good health.

This clonotype was seen ten or more times. The chain is built from TRBV27 and TRBJ2-1, with D hard to call. V was pared by 4 bases and J by 2 bases, with 9 bases between. Germline assignment: CDR1 MNHEY and CDR2 SMNVEV (reference sequence). The CDR3 contains 14 residues. The CDR3 DNA follows: TGTGCCAGCAGTTCGACTGGTACCTACAATGAGCAGTTCTTC. Amino acid sequence: CASSSTGTYNEQFF.

The chain employs TRBV28 and TRBJ1-5, with D possibly TRBD1 on 5 matching bases. The germline V gene encodes CDR1 MDHEN and CDR2 SYDVKM. With 5 bases removed from V and 3 bases from J, the gap between germline ends came to 17 bases. The CDR3 runs to 16 residues. This CDR3 reads CASSLGGGPFNQPQHF. CDR3 in DNA: TGTGCCAGCAGTCTCGGGGGTGGACCGTTCAATCAGCCCCAGCATTTT.

The rearrangement links TRBV5-1 to TRBJ1-4; D is perhaps TRBD1 (6 bases). Germline V CDR1 and CDR2: SGHRS, YFSETQ. The CDR3 loop spans 14 amino acids. Trimming took off 2 bases at V and 8 bases at J, with 13 bases between the two ends. For the CDR3, the DNA is TGCGCCAGCAGCTTCAGGGGATTCGGAGAAAAACTGTTTTTT. Translation: CASSFRGFGEKLFF.

This clonotype is a singleton in its sample. A much larger clone lies a single base off, so this may be a read error. Written as DNA, the CDR3 is TGTGCCAGCAGCCCAGAGACTAGCGGGACTTTCAATGAGCAGTTCTTC. Its protein product is CASSPETSGTFNEQFF. This rearrangement joins TRBV11-1 to TRBJ2-1, with 11 bases fitting TRBD2. The CDR3 spans 16 residues. In germline, CDR1 is SGHAT, CDR2 FQDESV (reference sequence). The V and J ends lost 5 bases and 6 bases, in that order; junction bases with no gene match: 9.

This clonotype was seen more than once but under ten times. The V gene is TRBV6-6, the J gene TRBJ1-1; possibly TRBD1 for D (5 bases). The CDR3 spans 14 residues. Trimming left V 6 bases short and J 1 base short, with 12 bases between. In germline, CDR1 is MNHNY, CDR2 SVGAGI (reference sequence). The CDR3 region has the DNA TGTGCCAGCAGGTACGGACAAGAGAACACTGAAGCTTTCTTT. It is translated as CASRYGQENTEAFF.

The table lists this clonotype with a few counts. The rearrangement uses TRBV7-8 and TRBJ2-2, with a weak D call TRBD2 (5 bases). The V gene lost 1 base and the J gene lost 4 bases, with 7 bases spanning the gap. The CDR3 is 14 amino acids. CDR1 is SGHVS and CDR2 is FQNEAQ in the germline V gene. The chain's CDR3 is CASSLVAGTGELFF. CDR3 DNA: TGTGCCAGCAGCTTAGTTGCGGGCACCGGGGAGCTGTTTTTT.

The chain employs TRBV3-1 and TRBJ2-7, with TRBD2 matching over 11 bases. The better agreement between TRBJ2-5 and the DNA end casts doubt on the J call. Germline V gives CDR1 LGHDT, CDR2 YNNKEL (reference sequence). The CDR3 totals 17 residues. The CDR3 nucleotides read TGTGCCAGCAGCCAAGAGGGACTAGCGGCTACATGGGAGACCCAGTACTTC. Translated, it gives CASSQEGLAATWETQYF.

A few counts support this clonotype. The chain recombines TRBV5-1 with TRBJ2-5; D remains ambiguous. Germline V gene data show CDR1 as SGHRS and CDR2 as YFSETQ. The ends were cut back, 4 bases at V and 0 bases at J, with 10 bases in the middle. The CDR3 covers 14 residues. The CDR3 sequence is CASSPFDNQETQYF. The CDR3 region has the DNA TGCGCCAGCAGCCCATTCGACAACCAAGAGACCCAGTACTTC.

V usage is TRBV11-3 and J usage is TRBJ2-3, with TRBD2 identical over 8 bases. The CDR3 runs to 17 residues. The V gene end was trimmed by 1 base and the J gene end by 0 bases; junction bases not matched to a gene: 6. Germline V CDR1 and CDR2: SGHNT, YENEEA. The CDR3 region has the DNA TGTGCCAGCAGCTTAGGTGAGGTAGCGGGGAGCACAGATACGCAGTATTTT. The encoded protein is CASSLGEVAGSTDTQYF.

The chain carries TRBV4-1 and TRBJ2-7, with D perhaps matching TRBD2 (6 bases). Germline V gene data show CDR1 as MGHRA and CDR2 as YSYEKL. CDR3 length: 14 amino acids. Trimming took off 6 bases at V and 0 bases at J, with 12 bases between the two ends. The CDR3, as DNA: TGCGCCAGCAGACGGGACTCCTACTCCTACGAGCAGTACTTC. Protein sequence: CASRRDSYSYEQYF.

As concerns this clonotype: One end of the junction fails to match germline, which may point to a read error. This chain links TRBV12-3 or TRBV12-4 with TRBJ2-5, with no clear D. The CDR3 spans 13 residues. This CDR3 reads CAGSTGYQETQYF. Here the CDR3 DNA reads TGTGCCGGCAGCACCGGGTACCAAGAGACCCAGTACTTC.

Only one count was recorded for this clonotype. It may be a read error: a sequence one base away is much more abundant. This chain links TRBV18 with TRBJ2-1; D uncertain. TRBJ2-7 matches the DNA end more closely, so the J call is doubtful. The CDR3 totals 14 residues. The germline CDR1 and CDR2 sequences are KGHSH and LQKENI. The CDR3 DNA follows: TGTGCCAGCTCACCCTTCGCGCCCTACAATGAGCAGTACTTC. The encoded protein is CASSPFAPYNEQYF.

This clonotype was counted at least ten times. The chain employs TRBV28 and TRBJ2-5, with 7 positions matching TRBD2. The CDR3 totals 14 residues. Germline V lookup: CDR1 MDHEN, CDR2 SYDVKM. With V trimmed by 8 bases and J by 2 bases, 8 bases remained unmatched. The CDR3 protein is CASDSLARQETQYF. For the CDR3, the DNA is TGTGCCAGCGACTCACTAGCGCGTCAAGAGACCCAGTACTTC.

The V gene is TRBV12-5, the J gene TRBJ2-7, with D maybe TRBD1 (5 bases). The CDR3 loop spans 14 amino acids. Germline CDR1 and CDR2: LGHNT and FRNRAP. Between the trimmed V and J ends, which lost 4 bases and 7 bases, there was a span of 17 bases. In DNA form, the CDR3 reads TGTGCTAGTGGTTCCCTAGACAGACACAATGAGCAGTACTTC. It codes for CASGSLDRHNEQYF.

The V and J genes are TRBV5-1 and TRBJ2-3, with D unresolved. Trimming took 4 bases from V and 5 from J, leaving 23 bases between them. From germline, CDR1 is SGHRS and CDR2 YFSETQ. This CDR3 region has 17 residues. The CDR3 is CASSLGSRNQRRDTQYF. For the CDR3, the DNA is TGCGCCAGCAGCCTAGGATCTAGGAACCAGAGGAGAGATACGCAGTATTTT. The full variable domain, with the rest looked up from reference TRBV5-1 and TRBJ2-3, is KAGVTQTPRYLIKTRGQQVTLSCSPISGHRSVSWYQQTPGQGLQFLFEYFSETQRNKGNFPGRFSGRQFSNSRSEMNVSTLELGDSALYLCASSLGSRNQRRDTQYFGPGTRLTVL.

This clonotype was picked up many times. The V and J genes are TRBV25-1 and TRBJ1-1; maybe TRBD1 (5 bases). Trimming left V 6 bases short and J 1 base short, with 6 bases between. This CDR3 has 12 residues. Looked up from germline, CDR1 is MGHDK and CDR2 is SYGVNS. CDR3 sequence reads: CASSGQNTEAFF. DNA for the CDR3: TGTGCCAGCAGCGGACAGAACACTGAAGCTTTCTTT.

The V call is TRBV5-6, the J call TRBJ2-7; 8 bases are a match to TRBD2. The germline CDR1 and CDR2 sequences are SGHDT and YYEEEE. The CDR3 covers 15 residues. V gave up 0 bases and J gave up 2 bases; unmatched junction bases: 4. The CDR3 DNA sequence: TGTGCCAGCAGCTTGGGACGAGCGGGGGCCTACGAGCAGTACTTC. This codes for CASSLGRAGAYEQYF.

This clonotype was seen only once. In DNA, the CDR3 is TGTGCCACCAGCAACAGGGTAGGAGCCTACAATGAGCAGTACTTC. Amino acids: CATSNRVGAYNEQYF. V gene TRBV15 combines with J gene TRBJ2-7; D is possibly TRBD1 (6 bases). V shed 4 bases and J shed 7 bases, with 20 bases lying between them. The CDR3 covers 15 residues. CDR1 and CDR2 (germline): LNHNV, YYDKDF (reference sequence).

The rearrangement uses TRBV28 and TRBJ2-6; D is perhaps TRBD1 (6 bases). The V gene's germline CDR1 is MDHEN and CDR2 SYDVKM. This CDR3 contains 17 residues. V lost 8 bases to trimming and J lost 0 bases, with 17 bases between them. The chain's CDR3 is CASGETGITSGANVLTF. DNA for the CDR3: TGTGCCAGCGGGGAAACAGGGATAACCTCTGGGGCCAACGTCCTGACTTTC.

Only a few counts were recorded for this clonotype. The V gene is TRBV28, the J gene TRBJ2-1; D perhaps matches TRBD2 (5 bases). TRBJ2-7 explains the end of the DNA better; the J call may be wrong. Germline V gene lookup returns CDR1 MDHEN and CDR2 SYDVKM. The CDR3 has 14 residues. The CDR3 DNA follows: TGTGCCAGCAGTGCCGGGATTCCCTACAATGAGCAGTACTTC. Residues: CASSAGIPYNEQYF.